The 14 T cell receptor beta chains below were found in one sample sequenced in a study of cytomegalovirus exposure and HLA in healthy donors. The PCR employed 60 Vbeta primers together with 13 Jbeta primers. Measured with immunoSEQ multiplex PCR; TCRdb has only the in-frame clones, and not every one. Of about 190,000 clones in the sample, 81% were seen once. Sequencing input: PBMCs. The source is a woman younger than 35 in good health and CMV-seropositive.

The V call is TRBV7-9, the J call TRBJ1-1; possibly TRBD1 for D (6 bases). CDR1 is SEHNR and CDR2 is FQNEAQ in the germline V gene (reference sequence). The CDR3 is 17 residues long. Trimming left V 3 bases short and J 4 bases short, with 21 bases between. As DNA, the CDR3 is TGTGCCAGCAGCTTGGGAAGTTACAGGGAAGGAAGCACTGAAGCTTTCTTT. It translates to CASSLGSYREGSTEAFF.

This clone was picked up a small number of times. V usage is TRBV19 and J usage is TRBJ2-2; D is possibly TRBD1 (6 bases). Germline loops: CDR1 LNHDA, CDR2 SQIVND (reference sequence). V was shortened by 2 bases and J by 4 bases, with 11 bases between the two germline ends. The CDR3 extends over 15 amino acids. The CDR3 DNA reads as TGTGCCAGTAGTATATCAGGGGAAGCCACCGGGGAGCTGTTTTTT. It encodes CASSISGEATGELFF.

The CDR3 region has the DNA TGTGCCAGCAGGGGCCGGGGGGGCGGGTCCGGGGAGCTGTTTTTT. It specifies CASRGRGGGSGELFF. This chain connects TRBV6-5 to TRBJ2-2, with 8 bases matching TRBD2. The CDR3 sequence is 15 residues long. V lost 6 bases, J lost 6 bases, and 9 bases stayed unmatched. CDR1 is MNHEY and CDR2 is SVGAGI in the germline V gene.

The V call is TRBV5-6, the J call TRBJ2-3, with 14 bases aligning to TRBD2. The CDR3 contains 19 residues. V lost 4 bases, J lost 2 bases, and 12 bases stayed unmatched. Germline V gene lookup returns CDR1 SGHDT and CDR2 YYEEEE. The CDR3 DNA reads as TGTGCCAGCAGCACGTGGGTTCTGGGACTAGCGGGGGCCACAGATACGCAGTATTTT. It is translated as CASSTWVLGLAGATDTQYF.

This chain links TRBV6-5 with TRBJ1-3; 10 nucleotides agree with TRBD1. Unmatched junction bases numbered 7, after V lost 6 bases and J lost 8 bases. This CDR3 region has 14 residues. CDR1 is MNHEY and CDR2 is SVGAGI in the germline V gene. Here the CDR3 reads CASRPPGQGHTIYF. The CDR3 bases are TGTGCCAGCAGACCCCCGGGACAGGGGCACACCATATATTTT.

The chain joins TRBV2 to TRBJ2-1, with a possible D match to TRBD1 (5 bases). This CDR3 contains 14 residues. V lost 4 bases to trimming and J lost 7 bases, with 14 bases between them. The germline V gene has CDR1 SNHLY and CDR2 FYNNEI. CDR3 DNA sequence: TGTGCCAGCAGTGTGGGCCAGGGCCTGAATGAGCAGTTCTTC. This gives the protein CASSVGQGLNEQFF.

CDR3: CASSQDRAYEQYF. The CDR3 region has the DNA TGTGCCAGCAGTCAGGACAGGGCCTACGAGCAGTACTTC. This chain links TRBV6-6 with TRBJ2-7, with TRBD1 matching 8 bases. The CDR3 covers 13 residues. V lost 5 bases to trimming and J lost 2 bases; unmatched junction nucleotides: 2. CDR1 and CDR2 from the germline V gene are MNHNY and SVGAGI (reference sequence).

The V call is TRBV4-1, the J call TRBJ2-7; 7 bases are shared with TRBD2. Germline assignment: CDR1 MGHRA and CDR2 YSYEKL. The CDR3 consists of 14 residues. Trimming took 4 bases from V and 3 from J; bases not matched to a gene: 6. The CDR3 protein is CASSRGSGDYEQYF. In nucleotides, the CDR3 is TGCGCCAGCAGCCGGGGGAGCGGGGACTACGAGCAGTACTTC.

The chain employs TRBV19 and TRBJ1-5, with no clear D. The V gene's germline CDR1 is LNHDA and CDR2 SQIVND (reference sequence). The CDR3 runs to 15 residues. The ends were cut back, 7 bases at V and 1 base at J, with 14 bases in the middle. CDR3 DNA sequence: TGTGCCAGTACGGGGAATGGATACAGCAATCAGCCCCAGCATTTT. It is translated as CASTGNGYSNQPQHF.

The V gene is TRBV5-1, the J gene TRBJ1-2; D ambiguous. CDR1 and CDR2 (germline): SGHRS, YFSETQ. Trimming removed 4 bases at V and 3 bases at J, with 10 bases between. The CDR3 is made up of 13 amino acids. The CDR3 region is CASSIWTHYGYTF. The CDR3 DNA follows: TGCGCCAGCAGCATCTGGACTCACTATGGCTACACCTTC.

The chain couples TRBV7-9 to TRBJ2-3, with D possibly matching TRBD2 (5 bases). The CDR3 is 14 amino acids. Germline V gene lookup returns CDR1 SEHNR and CDR2 FQNEAQ (reference sequence). Trimming removed 10 bases at V and 6 bases at J, with 20 bases between. The CDR3 region has the DNA TGTGCCACCTCCCACCCCTTAGCGCCCGATACGCAGTATTTT. Its protein product is CATSHPLAPDTQYF.

The CDR3: CASKRGGAYTGELFF. CDR3 coding DNA: TGTGCCAGTAAGCGTGGGGGCGCGTACACCGGGGAGCTGTTTTTT. This rearrangement joins TRBV19 to TRBJ2-2, with D maybe TRBD1 (6 bases). This CDR3 spans 15 amino acids. The germline V gene encodes CDR1 LNHDA and CDR2 SQIVND (reference sequence). The ends were cut back, 7 bases at V and 3 bases at J, with 15 bases in the middle.

The gene calls are TRBV7-9 and TRBJ1-5; a weak D match, TRBD1 (5 bases). V lost 1 base and J 8 bases, leaving 15 bases between the germline ends. Germline V gene sequence: CDR1 SEHNR, CDR2 FQNEAQ (reference sequence). The CDR3 extends over 15 amino acids. The CDR3 DNA reads as TGTGCCAGCAGCTTAGACAGGCAAATAGGGGAGCCCCAGCATTTT. This sequence encodes CASSLDRQIGEPQHF.

The chain joins TRBV7-6 to TRBJ2-5, with a tentative D call TRBD2 (6 bases). There are 17 residues in the CDR3. With 2 bases removed from V and 4 bases from J, the gap between germline ends came to 20 bases. Germline V gives CDR1 SGHVS, CDR2 FNYEAQ. CDR3: CASSLLGKREVLETQYF. Here the CDR3 DNA reads TGTGCCAGCAGCTTATTAGGGAAAAGGGAGGTATTAGAGACCCAGTACTTC.